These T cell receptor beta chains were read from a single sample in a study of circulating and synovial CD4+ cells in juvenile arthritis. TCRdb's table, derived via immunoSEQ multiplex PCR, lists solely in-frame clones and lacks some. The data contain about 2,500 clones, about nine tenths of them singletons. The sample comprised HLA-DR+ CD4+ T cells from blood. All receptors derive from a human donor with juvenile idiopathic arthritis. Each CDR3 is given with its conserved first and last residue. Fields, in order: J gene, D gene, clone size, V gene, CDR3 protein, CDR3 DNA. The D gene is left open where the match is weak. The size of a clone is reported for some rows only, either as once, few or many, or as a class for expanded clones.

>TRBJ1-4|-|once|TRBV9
CASSVGQINEKLFF
TGTGCCAGCAGCGTAGGGCAGATTAATGAAAAACTGTTTTTT
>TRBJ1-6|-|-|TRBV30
CAWRVAGDNSPLHF
TGTGCCTGGAGGGTGGCAGGGGATAATTCCCCCCTCCACTTT
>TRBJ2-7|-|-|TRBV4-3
CASSLNTGEIYEQYF
TGCGCCAGCAGCCTGAATACGGGGGAGATCTACGAGCAGTACTTC
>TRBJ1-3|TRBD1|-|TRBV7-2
CASSYGTGKGNTIYF
TGTGCCAGCAGCTACGGGACAGGGAAGGGAAACACCATATATTTT
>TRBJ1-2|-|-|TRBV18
CASSRDGNNYGYTF
TGTGCCAGCTCACGCGACGGGAATAACTATGGCTACACCTTC
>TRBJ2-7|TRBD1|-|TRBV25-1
CASSETGSSYEQYF
TGTGCCAGCAGTGAGACAGGGAGCTCCTACGAGCAGTACTTC
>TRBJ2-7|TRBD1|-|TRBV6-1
CATGTANGEQYF
TGTGCCACCGGGACAGCTAACGGCGAGCAGTACTTC
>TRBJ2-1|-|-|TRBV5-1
CASSLEVGALHEQFF
TGCGCCAGCAGCTTGGAGGTGGGGGCCCTTCATGAGCAGTTCTTC
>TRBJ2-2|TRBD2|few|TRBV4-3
CASRQDKSGLAGVLEHRGAVF
TGCGCCAGCAGACAAGATAAATCGGGACTAGCGGGGGTCCTTGAACACCGGGGAGCTGTTTTT
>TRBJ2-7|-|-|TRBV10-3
CATGTGGRTYEQYF
TGTGCCACCGGCACAGGAGGGCGGACCTACGAGCAGTACTTC
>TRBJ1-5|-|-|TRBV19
CASEGRGGGNQPQHF
TGTGCCAGTGAGGGGCGGGGAGGAGGCAATCAGCCCCAGCATTTT
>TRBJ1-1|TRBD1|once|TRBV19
CASSPDRGRTLRAEAFF
TGTGCCAGTAGCCCGGACAGGGGCAGAACATTACGCGCTGAAGCTTTCTTT
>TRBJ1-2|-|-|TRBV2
CASQARVDTYGYTF
TGTGCCAGCCAGGCCAGGGTTGATACCTATGGCTACACCTTC
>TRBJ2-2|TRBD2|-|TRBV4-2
CASSPLGTSGGVFTGELFF
TGTGCCAGCAGCCCGCTTGGGACTAGCGGGGGGGTCTTTACCGGGGAGCTGTTTTTT
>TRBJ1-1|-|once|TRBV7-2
CASSLSMNTEAFF
TGTGCCAGCAGCTTATCCATGAACACTGAAGCTTTCTTT
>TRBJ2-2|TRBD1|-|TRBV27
CASSPGQGAYTGELFF
TGTGCCAGCAGCCCCGGACAGGGGGCATACACCGGGGAGCTGTTTTTT
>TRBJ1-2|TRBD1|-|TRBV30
CAWSPRFTTGGASGYTF
TGTGCCTGGAGCCCAAGGTTCACGACAGGGGGCGCTTCTGGCTACACCTTC
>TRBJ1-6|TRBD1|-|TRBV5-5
CASSWGVGTDNSPLHF
TGTGCCAGCAGCTGGGGGGTAGGGACAGATAATTCCCCCCTCCACTTT
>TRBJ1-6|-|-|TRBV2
CASSEARGGSSSHF
TGTGCCAGCAGTGAAGCGCGGGGAGGGTCCTCAAGCCACTTT
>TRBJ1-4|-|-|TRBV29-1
CSVEDPGGNEKLFF
TGCAGCGTTGAAGATCCCGGGGGTAATGAAAAACTGTTTTTT
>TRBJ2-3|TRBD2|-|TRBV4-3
CASSPETSSTDTQYF
TGCGCCAGCAGCCCGGAGACTAGCTCCACAGATACGCAGTATTTT
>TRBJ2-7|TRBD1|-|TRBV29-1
CSVEGRQGVYEQYF
TGCAGCGTTGAAGGGCGGCAGGGGGTATACGAGCAGTACTTC
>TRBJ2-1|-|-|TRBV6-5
CASRGLIEYEQFF
TGTGCCAGCCGGGGACTTATAGAGTATGAGCAGTTCTTC
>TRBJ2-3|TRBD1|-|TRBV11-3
CASSPGQGSHGRDTQYF
TGTGCCAGCAGCCCGGGACAGGGTTCACACGGGAGGGATACGCAGTATTTT
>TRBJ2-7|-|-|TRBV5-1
CASSLGRERYEQYF
TGCGCCAGCAGCTTGGGACGGGAGCGCTACGAGCAGTACTTC
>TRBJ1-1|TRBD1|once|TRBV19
CASSGQAMNTEAFF
TGTGCCAGTAGTGGACAGGCTATGAACACTGAAGCTTTCTTT
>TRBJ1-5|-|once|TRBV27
CASSLAGYQPQHF
TGTGCCAGCAGTTTGGCAGGGTATCAGCCCCAGCATTTT
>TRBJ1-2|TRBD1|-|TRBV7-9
CASSAQGAVGYTF
TGTGCCAGCAGCGCACAGGGGGCTGTTGGCTACACCTTC
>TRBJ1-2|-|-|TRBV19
CASGEGMNYGYTF
TGTGCCAGCGGAGAGGGTATGAACTATGGCTACACCTTC
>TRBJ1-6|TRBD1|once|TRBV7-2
CASSFRTGRNNSPLHF
TGTGCCAGCAGCTTCCGGACAGGAAGAAATAATTCACCCCTCCACTTT
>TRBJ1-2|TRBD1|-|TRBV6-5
CASRNRGRDYGYTF
TGTGCCAGCAGGAACAGGGGGCGCGACTATGGCTACACCTTC
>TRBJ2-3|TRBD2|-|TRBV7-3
CASSSIGGGADTQYF
TGTGCCAGCAGCTCAATTGGCGGGGGGGCAGATACGCAGTATTTT